This TCR beta chain was identified during a study of blood T cell repertoires in COVID-19. Study details: COVID-19 samples from acute and convalescent phases originated in the United States, Italy and Spain. In each case, the material was cDNA or gDNA derived from T cells, B-cell-depleted T cells, or PBMCs.

In the source study's methods: Nucleated cell counts were estimated from reference gene primer amplification. Generated by immunoSEQ multiplex PCR, the TCRdb table keeps only in-frame clones and is missing some. That table gives V, J and clone size, and the DNA gave D and trimming. The sample carries hundreds of thousands of clones, more than 80% recorded once. The J segment lost 1 base and the V segment lost 6 bases, leaving 4 bases of the junction unmatched. Germline CDR1 KGHSH, CDR2 LQKENI. The CDR3 extends over 16 amino acids. V and J are TRBV18 and TRBJ2-3, with 13 bases lining up with TRBD2. Specimen: peripheral blood. The receptor was isolated from a woman between 18 and 30 years old with acute or convalescent COVID-19. The DNA for the CDR3 is TGTGCCAGCTCCCAAGGACTAGCGGGGGGCACAGATACGCAGTATTTT. This translates into CASSQGLAGGTDTQYF.